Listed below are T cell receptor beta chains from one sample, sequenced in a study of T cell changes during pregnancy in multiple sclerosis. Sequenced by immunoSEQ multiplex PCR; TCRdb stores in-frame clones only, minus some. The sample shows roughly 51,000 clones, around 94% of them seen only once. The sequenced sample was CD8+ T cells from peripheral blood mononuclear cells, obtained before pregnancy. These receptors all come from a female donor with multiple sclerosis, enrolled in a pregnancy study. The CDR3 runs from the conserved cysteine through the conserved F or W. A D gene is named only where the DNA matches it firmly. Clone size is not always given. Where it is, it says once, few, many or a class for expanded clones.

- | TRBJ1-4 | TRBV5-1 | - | CASSLFGLREKLFF | TGCGCCAGCAGCTTGTTTGGTCTTCGGGAAAAACTGTTTTTT
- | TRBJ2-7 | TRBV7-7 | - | CASSLFSGYEQYF | TGTGCCAGCAGCTTATTTTCGGGATACGAGCAGTACTTC
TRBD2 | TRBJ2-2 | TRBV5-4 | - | CASSLASGGFVTGELFF | TGTGCCAGCAGCTTGGCTAGCGGGGGGTTTGTAACCGGGGAGCTGTTTTTT
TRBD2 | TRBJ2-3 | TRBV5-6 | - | CASSSGLAGVTDTQYF | TGTGCCAGCAGCTCCGGACTAGCGGGAGTAACAGATACGCAGTATTTT
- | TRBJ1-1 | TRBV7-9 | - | CASSLSPGVGAFF | TGTGCCAGCAGCTTAAGTCCAGGGGTAGGAGCTTTCTTT
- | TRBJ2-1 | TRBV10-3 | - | CAISVNSDPYNEQFF | TGTGCCATCAGTGTCAATAGCGATCCCTACAATGAGCAGTTCTTC
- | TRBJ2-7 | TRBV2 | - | CASSEALSGQISYEQYF | TGTGCCAGCAGTGAAGCGCTTAGTGGACAGATTAGTTACGAGCAGTACTTC
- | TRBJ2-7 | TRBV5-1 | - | CASSSDSYEQYF | TGCGCCAGCAGCTCGGACAGCTACGAGCAGTACTTC
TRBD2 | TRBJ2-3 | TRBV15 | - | CATSREGTSGRSTDTQYF | TGTGCCACCAGCAGAGAGGGGACTAGCGGTCGGAGCACAGATACGCAGTATTTT
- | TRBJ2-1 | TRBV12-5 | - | CASGLVDREQFF | TGTGCTAGTGGTTTGGTCGACAGAGAGCAGTTCTTC
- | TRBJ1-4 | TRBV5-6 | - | CASSLTGPPDEKLFF | TGTGCCAGCAGCTTGACAGGGCCTCCCGACGAAAAACTGTTTTTT
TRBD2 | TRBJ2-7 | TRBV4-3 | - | CASSHATSTSYEQYF | TGCGCCAGCAGCCACGCGACTAGCACTTCCTACGAGCAGTACTTC
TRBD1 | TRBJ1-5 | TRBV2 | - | CASSDKDRGYQPQHF | TGTGCCAGCAGTGATAAGGACAGGGGCTATCAGCCCCAGCATTTT
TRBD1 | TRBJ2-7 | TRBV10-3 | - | CAISDHSPGQGAGEQYF | TGTGCCATCAGTGACCACTCCCCGGGACAGGGGGCTGGCGAGCAGTACTTC
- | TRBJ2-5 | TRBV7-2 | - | CASSPNRAHQETQYF | TGTGCCAGCAGCCCTAACAGGGCCCACCAAGAGACCCAGTACTTC
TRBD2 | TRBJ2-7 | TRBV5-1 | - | CASSPGTRNEQYF | TGCGCCAGCAGTCCCGGGACTAGGAACGAGCAGTACTTC
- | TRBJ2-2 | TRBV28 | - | CASNLGFGGSDTGELFF | TGTGCCAGCAATTTGGGCTTCGGTGGTTCGGACACCGGGGAGCTGTTTTTT
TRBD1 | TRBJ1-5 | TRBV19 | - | CASSTTGNSNQPQHF | TGTGCCAGTAGCACGACAGGGAATAGCAATCAGCCCCAGCATTTT
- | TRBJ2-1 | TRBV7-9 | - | CASSGPAEDNEQFF | TGTGCCAGCAGCGGACCAGCGGAGGACAATGAGCAGTTCTTC
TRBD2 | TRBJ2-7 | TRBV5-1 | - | CASSLGEGYEQYF | TGCGCCAGCAGCTTAGGGGAGGGCTACGAGCAGTACTTC
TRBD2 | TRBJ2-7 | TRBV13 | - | CASSLVGLAGFSYEQYF | TGTGCCAGCAGCCTCGTGGGACTAGCGGGTTTCTCCTACGAGCAGTACTTC
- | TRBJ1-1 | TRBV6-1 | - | CASSDLTALNTEAFF | TGTGCCAGCAGTGACCTGACAGCTTTGAACACTGAAGCTTTCTTT
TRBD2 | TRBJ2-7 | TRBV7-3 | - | CASSPGLAADYEQYF | TGTGCCAGCAGCCCAGGACTAGCGGCCGACTACGAGCAGTACTTC
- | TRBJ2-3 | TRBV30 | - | CAWRGMTGDTQYF | TGTGCCTGGAGGGGCATGACAGGAGATACGCAGTATTTT
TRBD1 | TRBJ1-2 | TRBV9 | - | CASGTVYGYTF | TGTGCCAGCGGGACAGTCTATGGCTACACCTTC
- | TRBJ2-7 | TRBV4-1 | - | CASSQEEARGYEQYF | TGCGCCAGCAGCCAAGAAGAAGCCAGGGGTTACGAGCAGTACTTC
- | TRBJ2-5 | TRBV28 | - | CASSSPASEETQYF | TGTGCCAGCAGTTCTCCCGCGAGTGAAGAGACCCAGTACTTC
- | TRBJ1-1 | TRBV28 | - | CASSKPGQALNTEAFF | TGTGCCAGCAGTAAACCGGGACAAGCGCTGAACACTGAAGCTTTCTTT
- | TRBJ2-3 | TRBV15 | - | CATSRAATGTDTQYF | TGTGCCACCAGCAGAGCTGCGACAGGCACAGATACGCAGTATTTT
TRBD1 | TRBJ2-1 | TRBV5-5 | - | CASSLGQGAYNEQFF | TGTGCCAGCAGCTTGGGGCAGGGGGCCTACAATGAGCAGTTCTTC
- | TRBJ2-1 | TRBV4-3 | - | CASSAVGLLYNEQFF | TGCGCCAGCAGCGCCGTGGGGCTACTTTACAATGAGCAGTTCTTC
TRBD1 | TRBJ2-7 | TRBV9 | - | CASSPGQGSIYEQYF | TGTGCCAGCAGCCCGGGACAGGGTAGTATCTACGAGCAGTACTTC
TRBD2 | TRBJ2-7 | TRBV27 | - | CASSSLAGAPSSYEQYF | TGTGCCAGCAGTTCGTTAGCGGGAGCCCCTAGCTCCTACGAGCAGTACTTC
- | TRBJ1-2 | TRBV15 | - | CATMDWGLCGYTF | TGTGCCACCATGGACTGGGGGCTTTGCGGCTACACCTTC
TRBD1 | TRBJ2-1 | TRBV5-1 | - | CASSLDRGSYNEQFF | TGCGCCAGCAGCTTGGACAGGGGATCGTACAATGAGCAGTTCTTC
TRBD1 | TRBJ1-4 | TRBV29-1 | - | CSVAITGVTHEKLFF | TGCAGCGTTGCGATTACAGGGGTGACGCATGAAAAACTGTTTTTT
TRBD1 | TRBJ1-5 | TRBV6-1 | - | CASSELDRRRNQPQHF | TGTGCCAGCAGTGAACTGGACAGGCGGCGCAATCAGCCCCAGCATTTT
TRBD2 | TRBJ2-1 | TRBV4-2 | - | CASSQDPSGRLYNEQFF | TGTGCCAGCAGCCAAGATCCCAGCGGGAGGCTCTACAATGAGCAGTTCTTC
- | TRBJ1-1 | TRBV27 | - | CASSLFRGGTEAFF | TGTGCCAGCAGTCTCTTTAGGGGGGGGACTGAAGCTTTCTTT
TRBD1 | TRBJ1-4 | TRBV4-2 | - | CASSPKDRVEKLFF | TGTGCCAGCAGCCCCAAGGACAGGGTCGAAAAACTGTTTTTT
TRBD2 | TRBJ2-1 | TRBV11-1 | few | CASSSLGLAGFNEQFF | TGTGCCAGCAGCTCCCTGGGACTAGCGGGGTTCAATGAGCAGTTCTTC
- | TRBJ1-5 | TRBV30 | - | CAWSETGLGNQPQHF | TGTGCCTGGAGCGAAACAGGGCTGGGGAATCAGCCCCAGCATTTT
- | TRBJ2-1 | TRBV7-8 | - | CASSLVARLGIGNEQFF | TGTGCCAGCAGCTTAGTTGCACGACTAGGGATAGGGAATGAGCAGTTCTTC
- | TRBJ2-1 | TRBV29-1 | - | CSVEGGLYNEQFF | TGCAGCGTTGAAGGGGGACTCTACAATGAGCAGTTCTTC
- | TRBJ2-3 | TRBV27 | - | CASSLGMGANSDTQYF | TGTGCCAGCAGTCTCGGAATGGGAGCGAATTCAGATACGCAGTATTTT